Sequencing of this TCR beta chain was carried out in a study of T cell responses to AZD1222 COVID-19 vaccine. Study results and limitations: Donors were chiefly white British, with a greater number of females, and clonal diversity was perhaps underestimated. Spike-spanning, vaccine-associated CD4 TCRs were dominant at 160-218 and 743-854. Close to half of spike-specific TCRs reportedly recognize unmutated variant regions. Increased Spike-specific TCR breadth and depth were observed after two AZD1222 doses.

Of note for this clone: Its antigen is as yet unknown.

CDR3 length: 16 residues. V lost 4 bases and J 5 bases, leaving 18 bases between the germline ends. In germline, CDR1 is MDHEN, CDR2 SYDVKM. The protocol was immunoSEQ multiplex PCR, while the TCRdb copy is restricted to in-frame clones and leaves out a portion. The table records about 120,000 clones, less than 90% of them present only once. The source is an adult in good health. The sequenced sample was peripheral blood, obtained on day 0 of AZD1222 vaccination. The chain joins TRBV28 to TRBJ1-5, with D maybe TRBD1 (6 bases). The CDR3 bases are TGTGCCAGCAGTTCCCCTAAGACAGGCGTGGATCAGCCCCAGCATTTT. Protein product: CASSSPKTGVDQPQHF.